The source of this TCR beta chain is a study of blood T cell repertoires in COVID-19. The repertoire was sequenced with immunoSEQ multiplex PCR; TCRdb's copy has only in-frame clones and lacks some. The table shows some 270,000 clones, with roughly nine tenths occurring only once. This CDR3 has 14 amino acids. Per germline, CDR1 SGHDT and CDR2 YYEEEE. V lost 0 bases to trimming and J lost 8 bases, with 9 bases between them. The chain joins TRBV5-6 to TRBJ2-6; D is unclear. The sequencing sample was made of PBMCs or T cells enriched from blood (not recorded which). This receptor was taken from a woman aged 60-75 years who had recovered from COVID-19. The CDR3 nucleotides read TGTGCCAGCAGCTTGGACCAACTGACCAACGTCCTGACTTTC. Protein product: CASSLDQLTNVLTF.